These 2 T cell receptor beta chains share one sample of origin, sequenced in a study of OX40 agonist ivuxolimab in advanced cancers. TCRdb's copy holds only in-frame clones and misses some; the assay was immunoSEQ multiplex PCR. The profile shows about 83,000 clones, less than 95% of them singletons. The sample consisted of CD4+ or CD8+ T cells sorted from blood, taken in a trial of the OX40 agonist ivuxolimab. Every receptor here comes from an adult with an advanced solid tumor such as melanoma, head and neck, liver or kidney cancer.

The chain employs TRBV30 and TRBJ1-1; D not resolved. V lost 1 base and J lost 2, with 5 bases in between. This CDR3 region has 12 residues. Per the germline V gene, CDR1 is GTSNPN and CDR2 is SVGIG (reference sequence). The CDR3 bases are TGTGCCTGGAGTGCGCCTAACACTGAAGCTTTCTTT. Translated: CAWSAPNTEAFF.

J is TRBJ2-7 and V is TRBV27, with D perhaps given as TRBD1 or TRBD2 (6 bases each). There are 14 residues in the CDR3. The germline CDR1 and CDR2 sequences are MNHEY and SMNVEV (reference sequence). The V end was cut by 8 bases, the J end by 4 bases, with 18 bases between. CDR3 DNA sequence: TGTGCCAGCTCTCGGGGGCCTTCTCTTTACGAGCAGTACTTC. Its translation: CASSRGPSLYEQYF.